This entry concerns a single T cell receptor beta chain. The sample originates from a study of blood T cell repertoires in COVID-19. In the source study's methods: Reference gene primers were amplified, and this amplification served to estimate nucleated cell counts. TCRdb's table, derived via immunoSEQ multiplex PCR, lists solely in-frame clones and lacks some. The V and J calls and clone size come from that table; D and trimming were worked out from the DNA. The data contain about 70,000 clones, 85% of them singletons. The germline V gene has CDR1 LGHNA and CDR2 YSLEER. The CDR3 consists of 15 residues. V lost 5 bases to trimming and J lost 0 bases, with 12 bases between them.

The clonotype was recovered from an older man with acute or convalescent COVID-19. Sequenced sample: peripheral blood. The chain links TRBV4-3 to TRBJ2-3; D gene ambiguous. This CDR3 is CASSASRHSTDTQYF. The DNA for the CDR3 is TGCGCCAGCAGCGCGTCGCGGCACAGCACAGATACGCAGTATTTT.